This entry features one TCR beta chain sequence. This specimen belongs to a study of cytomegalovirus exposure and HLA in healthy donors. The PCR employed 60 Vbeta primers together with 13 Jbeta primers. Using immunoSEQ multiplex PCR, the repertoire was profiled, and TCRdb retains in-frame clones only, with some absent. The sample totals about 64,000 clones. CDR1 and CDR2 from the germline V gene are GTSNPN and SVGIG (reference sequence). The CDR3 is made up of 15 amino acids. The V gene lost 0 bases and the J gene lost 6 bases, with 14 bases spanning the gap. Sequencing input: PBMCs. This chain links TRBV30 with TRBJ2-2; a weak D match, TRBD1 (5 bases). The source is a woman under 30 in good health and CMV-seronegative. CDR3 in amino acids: CAWSVQSGWAGELFF. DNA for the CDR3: TGTGCCTGGAGTGTACAGTCAGGGTGGGCCGGGGAGCTGTTTTTT. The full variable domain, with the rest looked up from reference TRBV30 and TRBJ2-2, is SQTIHQWPATLVQPVGSPLSLECTVEGTSNPNLYWYRQAAGRGLQLLFYSVGIGQISSEVPQNLSASRPQDRQFILSSKKLLLSDSGFYLCAWSVQSGWAGELFFGEGSRLTVL.